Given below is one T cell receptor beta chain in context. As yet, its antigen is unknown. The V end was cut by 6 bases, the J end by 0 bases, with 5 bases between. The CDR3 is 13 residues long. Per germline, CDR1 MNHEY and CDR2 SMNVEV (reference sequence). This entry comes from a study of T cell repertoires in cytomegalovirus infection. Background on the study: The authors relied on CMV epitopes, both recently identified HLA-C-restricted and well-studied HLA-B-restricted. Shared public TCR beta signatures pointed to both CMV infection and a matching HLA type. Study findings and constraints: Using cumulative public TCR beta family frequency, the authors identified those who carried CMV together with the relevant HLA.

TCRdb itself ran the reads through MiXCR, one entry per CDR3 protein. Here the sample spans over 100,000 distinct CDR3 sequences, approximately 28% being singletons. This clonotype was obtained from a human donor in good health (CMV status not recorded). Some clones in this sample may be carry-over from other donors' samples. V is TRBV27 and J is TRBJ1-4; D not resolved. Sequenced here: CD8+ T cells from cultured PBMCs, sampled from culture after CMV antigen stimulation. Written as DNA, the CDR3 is TGTGCCAGCAGGGGAGCAACTAATGAAAAACTGTTTTTT. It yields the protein CASRGATNEKLFF.